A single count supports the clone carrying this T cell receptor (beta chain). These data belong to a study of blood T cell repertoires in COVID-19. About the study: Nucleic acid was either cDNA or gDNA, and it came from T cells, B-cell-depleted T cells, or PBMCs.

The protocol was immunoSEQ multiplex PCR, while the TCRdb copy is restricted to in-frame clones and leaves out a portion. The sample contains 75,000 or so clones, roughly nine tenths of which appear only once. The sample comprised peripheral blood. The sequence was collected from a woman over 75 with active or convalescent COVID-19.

This CDR3 is CASSLRRGTPDTQYF. Written as DNA, the CDR3 is TGTGCCAGCAGCTTGAGGCGGGGGACCCCAGATACGCAGTATTTT. This rearrangement joins TRBV5-6 to TRBJ2-3; 7 nucleotides agree with TRBD2. With V trimmed by 1 base and J by 4 bases, 6 bases remained unmatched. The CDR3 runs to 15 residues. The germline gives CDR1 SGHDT, CDR2 YYEEEE.